This entry is about one T cell receptor beta chain. Its antigen specificity is not known. The sample holds no much larger clone one base away, and base qualities are not on file. Each collaborating institution followed its own protocols to collect whole blood in K2EDTA tubes. Collaborator samples were shipped for TCRbeta analysis as frozen whole blood, isolated PBMCs, or DNA extracted from either sample type. This entry comes from a study of blood T cell repertoires in COVID-19 (dated by TCRdb to 2020 to 2021). The study in broad terms: Samples from collaborators originated in the United States, Italy and Spain and spanned both the acute and convalescent phases of COVID-19. The prospective study material was composed of cDNA or gDNA derived from T cells, B-cell-depleted T cells, or PBMCs. The dataset comprised deeply sampled blood TCRbeta repertoires from subjects exposed to, actively infected with, or recovered from COVID-19. The repertoires were made available in a free public database intended to serve as a resource for research on the immune response to SARS-CoV-2. The samples were drawn from two sources: the first 160 participants of the ongoing ImmuneRACE study, and approximately 1,300 subjects contributed by 6 global collaborators. Sample metadata almost always included a de-identified subject ID, COVID-19 status, age in years and sex. Where HLA class I and class II types were available, the types were taken from metadata supplied by the sample provider, not from assay-based typing.

Overall results and qualifications from the work: How much clinical and demographic metadata was included differed by source and by participant, and the metadata was provided uncurated.

TCRbeta CDR3 regions were amplified from genomic DNA by means of the immunoSEQ Assay, a bias-controlled multiplex PCR. As for how the authors treated the data: The number of nucleated cells in each sample was estimated from the amplification of reference gene primers within the assay. To quantify the absolute abundance of each unique TCRbeta CDR3 rearrangement, sequence reads were collapsed and filtered. Productive Simpson clonality was computed per sample as the square root of Simpson's diversity index over productive rearrangements. Held by TCRdb, this immuneACCESS table contains in-frame sequences only and omits some clones. Under half of the omission traces to an unresolved V gene where checked; the cause of the rest is unknown. Clone size and V and J calls were adopted from that table, with D and trimming inferred from the DNA. The sample table contains about 250,000 clones; only one count was recorded for about four fifths of them. The top ten clonotypes cover around 8.9% of the sample.

Sequencing input: peripheral blood. This clonotype originated in a man older than 75 with acute or convalescent COVID-19.

The bases are TGCGCCAGCAGCTTTGAGGGCCCCTACGAGCAGTACTTC. This sequence encodes CASSFEGPYEQYF. The sequence joins TRBV5-1 to TRBJ2-7; tentative D gene TRBD2, with 5 bases matching. Reading from cysteine to phenylalanine, the CDR3 counts 13 amino acids. Only CDR3 DNA remains: 39 bases, in frame from the first base. CDR1 SGHRS and CDR2 YFSETQ are derived from the germline V gene. V is shortened by 2 bases, J by 2 bases, and the region joining them spans 8 bases.